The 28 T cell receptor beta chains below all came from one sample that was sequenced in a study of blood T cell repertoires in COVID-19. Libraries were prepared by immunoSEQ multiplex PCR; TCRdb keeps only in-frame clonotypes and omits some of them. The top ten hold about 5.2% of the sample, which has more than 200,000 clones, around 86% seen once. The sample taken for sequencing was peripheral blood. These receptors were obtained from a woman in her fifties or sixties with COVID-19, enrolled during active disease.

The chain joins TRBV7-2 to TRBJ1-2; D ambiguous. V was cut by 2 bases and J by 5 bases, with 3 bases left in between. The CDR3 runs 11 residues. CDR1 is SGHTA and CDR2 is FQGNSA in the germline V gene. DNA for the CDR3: TGTGCCAGCAGCTTATTATATGGCTACACCTTC. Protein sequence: CASSLLYGYTF.

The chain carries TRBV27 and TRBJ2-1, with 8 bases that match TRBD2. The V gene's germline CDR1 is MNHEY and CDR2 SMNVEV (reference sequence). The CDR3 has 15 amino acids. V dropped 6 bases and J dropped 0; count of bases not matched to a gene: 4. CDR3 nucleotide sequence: TGTGCCAGCAGGCCAGGACTAGCCTCCTACAATGAGCAGTTCTTC. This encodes CASRPGLASYNEQFF.

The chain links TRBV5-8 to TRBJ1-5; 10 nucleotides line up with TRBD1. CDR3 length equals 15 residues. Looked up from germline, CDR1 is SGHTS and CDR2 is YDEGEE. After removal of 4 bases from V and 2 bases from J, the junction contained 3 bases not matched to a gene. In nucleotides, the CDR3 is TGTGCCAGCAGCAGGGGGACAGGGGGCAATCAGCCCCAGCATTTT. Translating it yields CASSRGTGGNQPQHF.

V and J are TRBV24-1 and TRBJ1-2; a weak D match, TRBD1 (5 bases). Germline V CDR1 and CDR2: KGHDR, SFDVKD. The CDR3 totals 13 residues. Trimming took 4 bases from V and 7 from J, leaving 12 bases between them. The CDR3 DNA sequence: TGTGCCACCAGTGACCCCGGACAAGTTGGCTACACCTTC. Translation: CATSDPGQVGYTF.

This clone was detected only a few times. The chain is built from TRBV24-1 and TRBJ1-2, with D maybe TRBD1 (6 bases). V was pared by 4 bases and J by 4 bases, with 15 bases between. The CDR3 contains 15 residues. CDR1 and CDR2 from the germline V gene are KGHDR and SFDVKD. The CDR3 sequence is CATSDKGGQLYGYTF. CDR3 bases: TGTGCCACCAGTGACAAAGGCGGACAGCTCTATGGCTACACCTTC.

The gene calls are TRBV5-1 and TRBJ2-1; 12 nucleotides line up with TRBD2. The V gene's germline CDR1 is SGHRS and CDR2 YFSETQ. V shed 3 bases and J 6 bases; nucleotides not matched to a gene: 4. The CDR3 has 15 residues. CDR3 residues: CASSSGLAGSNEQFF. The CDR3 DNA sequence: TGCGCCAGCAGCTCGGGACTAGCGGGTAGCAATGAGCAGTTCTTC.

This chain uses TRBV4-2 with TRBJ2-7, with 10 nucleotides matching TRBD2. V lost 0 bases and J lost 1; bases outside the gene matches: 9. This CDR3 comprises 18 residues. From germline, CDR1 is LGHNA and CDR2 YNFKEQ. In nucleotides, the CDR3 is TGTGCCAGCAGCCAAGAAGCCTCGGCTAGCGGGAGATCCTACGAGCAGTACTTC. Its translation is CASSQEASASGRSYEQYF.

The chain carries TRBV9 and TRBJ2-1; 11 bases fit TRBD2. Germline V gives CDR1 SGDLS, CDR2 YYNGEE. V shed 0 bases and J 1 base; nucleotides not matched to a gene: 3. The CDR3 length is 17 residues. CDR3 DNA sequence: TGTGCCAGCAGCGTAGTAGCGGGAGGGTTTTCCTACAATGAGCAGTTCTTC. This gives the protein CASSVVAGGFSYNEQFF.

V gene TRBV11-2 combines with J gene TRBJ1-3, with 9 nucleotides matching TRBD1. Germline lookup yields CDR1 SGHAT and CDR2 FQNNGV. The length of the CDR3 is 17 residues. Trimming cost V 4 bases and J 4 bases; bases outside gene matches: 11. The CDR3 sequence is CASSSLYRGRTGNTIYF. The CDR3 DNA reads TGTGCCAGCAGCTCATTGTACAGGGGGCGAACAGGAAACACCATATATTTT.

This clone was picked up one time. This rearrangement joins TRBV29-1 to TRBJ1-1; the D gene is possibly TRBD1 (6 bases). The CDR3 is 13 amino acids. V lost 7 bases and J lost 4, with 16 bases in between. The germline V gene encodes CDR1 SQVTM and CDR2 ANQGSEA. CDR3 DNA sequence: TGCAGCGGGGCTCTGGGAGGGGGCACTGAAGCTTTCTTT. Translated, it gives CSGALGGGTEAFF.

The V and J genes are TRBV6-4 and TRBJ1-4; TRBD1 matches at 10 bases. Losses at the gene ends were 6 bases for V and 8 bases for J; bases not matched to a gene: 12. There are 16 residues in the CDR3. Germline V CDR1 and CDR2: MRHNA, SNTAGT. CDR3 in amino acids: CASSAGTGAQGEKLFF. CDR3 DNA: TGTGCCAGCAGCGCCGGGACAGGGGCCCAGGGAGAAAAACTGTTTTTT.

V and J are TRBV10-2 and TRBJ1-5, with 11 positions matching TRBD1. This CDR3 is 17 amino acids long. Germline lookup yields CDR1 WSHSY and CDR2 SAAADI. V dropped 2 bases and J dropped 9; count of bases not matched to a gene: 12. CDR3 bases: TGCGCCAGCAGTGAGATCCAACCAGGACAGGGGGCTTGGCCCCAGCATTTT. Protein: CASSEIQPGQGAWPQHF.

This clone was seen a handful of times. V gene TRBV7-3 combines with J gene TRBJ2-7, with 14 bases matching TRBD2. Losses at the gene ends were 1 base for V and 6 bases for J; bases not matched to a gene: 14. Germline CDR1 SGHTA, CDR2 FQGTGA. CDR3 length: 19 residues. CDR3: CASSLMVSGTSGRGSEQYF. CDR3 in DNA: TGTGCCAGCAGCTTAATGGTTTCCGGGACTAGCGGGAGAGGGTCCGAGCAGTACTTC. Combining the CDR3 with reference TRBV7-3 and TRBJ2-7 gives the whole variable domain GAGVSQTPSNKVTEKGKYVELRCDPISGHTALYWYRQSLGQGPEFLIYFQGTGAADDSGLPNDRFFAVRPEGSVSTLKIQRTERGDSAVYLCASSLMVSGTSGRGSEQYFGPGTRLTVT.

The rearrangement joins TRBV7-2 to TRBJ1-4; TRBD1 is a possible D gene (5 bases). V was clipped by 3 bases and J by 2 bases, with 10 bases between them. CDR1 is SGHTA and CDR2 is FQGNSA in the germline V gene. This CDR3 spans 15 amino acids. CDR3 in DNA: TGTGCCAGCAGCTTGCAGGGATTTACTAATGAAAAACTGTTTTTT. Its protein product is CASSLQGFTNEKLFF.

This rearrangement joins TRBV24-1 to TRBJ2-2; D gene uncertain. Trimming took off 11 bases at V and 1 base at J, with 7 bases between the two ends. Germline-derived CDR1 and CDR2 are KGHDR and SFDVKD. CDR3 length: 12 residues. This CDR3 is CAILGNTGELFF. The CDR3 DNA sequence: TGTGCCATCCTCGGGAACACCGGGGAGCTGTTTTTT.

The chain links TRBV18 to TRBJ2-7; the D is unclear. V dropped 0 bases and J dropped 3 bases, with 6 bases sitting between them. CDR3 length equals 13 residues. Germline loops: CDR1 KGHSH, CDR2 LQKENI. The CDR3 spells CASSPPYSYEQYF. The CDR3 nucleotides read TGTGCCAGCTCACCACCGTACAGCTACGAGCAGTACTTC.

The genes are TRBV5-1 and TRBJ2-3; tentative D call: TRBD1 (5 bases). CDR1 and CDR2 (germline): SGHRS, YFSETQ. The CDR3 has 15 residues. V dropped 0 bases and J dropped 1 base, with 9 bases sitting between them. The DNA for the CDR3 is TGCGCCAGCAGCTTGGGGGGCCCCCGCACAGATACGCAGTATTTT. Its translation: CASSLGGPRTDTQYF.

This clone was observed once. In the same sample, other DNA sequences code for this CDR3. Written as DNA, the CDR3 is TGTGCCAGCAGCGTAGGAGCGGAGCGCTACGAGCAGTACTTC. This translates into CASSVGAERYEQYF. The gene calls are TRBV9 and TRBJ2-7; D is perhaps TRBD2 (5 bases). Trimming removed 0 bases from V and 3 bases from J, with 10 bases in between. From germline, CDR1 is SGDLS and CDR2 YYNGEE. The CDR3 runs 14 residues.

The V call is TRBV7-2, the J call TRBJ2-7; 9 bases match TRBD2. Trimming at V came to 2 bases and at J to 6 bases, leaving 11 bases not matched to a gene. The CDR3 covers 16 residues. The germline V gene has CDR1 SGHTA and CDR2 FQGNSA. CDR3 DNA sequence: TGTGCCAGCAGCTTAAGGTGGGGACTAGCAGGGGGCGAGCAGTACTTC. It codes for CASSLRWGLAGGEQYF.

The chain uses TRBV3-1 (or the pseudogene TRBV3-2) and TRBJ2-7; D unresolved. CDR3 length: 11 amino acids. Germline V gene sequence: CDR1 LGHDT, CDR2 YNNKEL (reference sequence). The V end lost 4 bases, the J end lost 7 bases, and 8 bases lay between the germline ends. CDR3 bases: TGTGCCAGCAGCCGCGGTTTGGAGCAGTACTTC. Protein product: CASSRGLEQYF.

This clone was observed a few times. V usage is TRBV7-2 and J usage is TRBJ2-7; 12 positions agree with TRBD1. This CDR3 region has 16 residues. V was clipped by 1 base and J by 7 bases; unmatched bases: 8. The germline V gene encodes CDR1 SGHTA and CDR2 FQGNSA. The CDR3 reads CASSLEGTGGAREQYF. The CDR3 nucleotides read TGTGCCAGCAGCTTAGAAGGGACAGGGGGCGCGAGGGAGCAGTACTTC.

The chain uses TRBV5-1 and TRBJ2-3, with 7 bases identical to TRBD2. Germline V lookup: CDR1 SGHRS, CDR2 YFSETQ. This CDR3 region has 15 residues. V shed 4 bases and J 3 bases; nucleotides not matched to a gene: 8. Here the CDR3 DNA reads TGCGCCAGCAGCGGCGCTTGGGAGGGGACAGATACGCAGTATTTT. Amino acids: CASSGAWEGTDTQYF.

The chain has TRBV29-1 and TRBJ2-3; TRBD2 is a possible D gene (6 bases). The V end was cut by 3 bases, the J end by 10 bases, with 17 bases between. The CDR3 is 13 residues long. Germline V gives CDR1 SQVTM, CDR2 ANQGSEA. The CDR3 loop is CSVEGPEGIAQYF. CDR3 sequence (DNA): TGCAGCGTTGAGGGGCCGGAGGGGATTGCGCAGTATTTT.

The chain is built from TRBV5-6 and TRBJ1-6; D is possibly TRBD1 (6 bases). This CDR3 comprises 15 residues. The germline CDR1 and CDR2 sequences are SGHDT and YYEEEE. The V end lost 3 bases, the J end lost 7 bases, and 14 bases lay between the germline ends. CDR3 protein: CASSSMRGGNSPLHF. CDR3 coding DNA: TGTGCCAGCAGCTCCATGAGGGGGGGGAATTCACCCCTCCACTTT.

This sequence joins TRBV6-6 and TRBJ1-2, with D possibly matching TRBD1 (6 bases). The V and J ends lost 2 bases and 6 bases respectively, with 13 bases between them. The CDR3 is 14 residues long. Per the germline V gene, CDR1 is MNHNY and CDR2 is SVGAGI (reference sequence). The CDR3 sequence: CASSYLQGRDGYTF. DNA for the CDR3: TGTGCCAGCAGTTACCTCCAGGGGCGGGATGGCTACACCTTC.

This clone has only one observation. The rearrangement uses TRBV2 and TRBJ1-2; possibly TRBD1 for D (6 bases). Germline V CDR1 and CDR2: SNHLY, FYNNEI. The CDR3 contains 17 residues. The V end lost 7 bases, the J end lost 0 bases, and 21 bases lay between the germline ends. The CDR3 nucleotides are TGTGCCAGCACGGTTCCAGGGGCGCAACCGCCTAACTATGGCTACACCTTC. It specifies CASTVPGAQPPNYGYTF.

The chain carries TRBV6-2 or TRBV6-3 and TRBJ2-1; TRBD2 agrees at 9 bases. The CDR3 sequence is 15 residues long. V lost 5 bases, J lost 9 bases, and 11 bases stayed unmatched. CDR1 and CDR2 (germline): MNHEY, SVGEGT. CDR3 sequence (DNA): TGTGCCAGCAGTGTGACTAGCGGAGGCGGCGGTGAGCAGTTCTTC. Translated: CASSVTSGGGGEQFF.

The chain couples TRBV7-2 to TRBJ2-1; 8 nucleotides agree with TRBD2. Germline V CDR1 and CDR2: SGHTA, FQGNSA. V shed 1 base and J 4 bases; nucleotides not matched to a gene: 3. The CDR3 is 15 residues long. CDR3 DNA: TGTGCCAGCAGCTTAGTTGCGGGAGGATACAATGAGCAGTTCTTC. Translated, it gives CASSLVAGGYNEQFF.